A few counts support the clone carrying this T cell receptor beta chain. Its antigen is undetermined. One end of the junction varies from germline; a read error may be responsible. A universal primer site was added by template switching, and unique molecular identifiers were carried by the cDNA. Via MiXCR, TCRdb re-called the 5' RACE reads, giving one row per CDR3 protein. This table has 550,000 to 800,000 distinct CDR3 sequences, about 7% appearing once. This sample is drawn from a study of identical twins. Study conclusions and caveats: In monozygotic twins, models underestimated the sharing of out-of-frame TCR alpha. Insertions ran lower in abundant cord blood beta clonotypes, though not in memory repertoires.

The CDR3 covers 12 residues. Germline CDR1 reads DFQATT; CDR2 reads SNEGSKA (reference sequence). The same sample was also used in a study of yellow fever vaccine responses in identical twins.

The receptor was isolated from a young woman in good health. The chain carries TRBV20-1 and TRBJ1-4, with 8 bases that match TRBD1. Material for sequencing was PBMCs. DNA of the CDR3: TGCAGCGCTAAGGACAGGGTCGAAAAACTGTTTTTT. This codes for CSAKDRVEKLFF.